These T cell receptor beta chains were read from a single sample in a study of siplizumab effects on memory and regulatory T cells. TCRdb's copy holds only in-frame clones and misses some; the assay was immunoSEQ multiplex PCR. The sample lists some 73,000 clones, 93% occurring once. Sequenced: CD8+ T cells sorted from blood. These receptor sequences come from a human donor in good health. Each CDR3 is given with its conserved first and last residue. Fields, in order: J gene, D gene, clone size, V gene, CDR3 DNA, CDR3 protein. A D gene is named only where the DNA matches it firmly. Rows may omit the clone size; those that give it use once, few, many or a size class.

>TRBJ2-7|.|.|TRBV7-2
TGTGCCAGCAGCTTGTCCAGGACGTACTACGAGCAGTACTTC
CASSLSRTYYEQYF
>TRBJ2-1|.|.|TRBV7-3
TGTGCCAGCAGCTTCGGCGGGGACTACAATGAGCAGTTCTTC
CASSFGGDYNEQFF
>TRBJ1-1|.|.|TRBV6-1
TGTGCCAGTAGTGAACTTGCTGAAGCTTTCTTT
CASSELAEAFF
>TRBJ1-2|.|.|TRBV6-1
TGTGCCAGCAGTGAGGGTGGTGGGGGATTTATTAATGGCTACACCTTC
CASSEGGGGFINGYTF
>TRBJ2-3|.|.|TRBV29-1
TGCAGCGACTCTGGGGGCGGCACAGATACGCAGTATTTT
CSDSGGGTDTQYF
>TRBJ1-2|TRBD1|.|TRBV29-1
TGCAGCGCCGAGGGGCGCCGGACAGGGTGGGGCTATGGCTACACCTTC
CSAEGRRTGWGYGYTF
>TRBJ2-2|.|once|TRBV19
TGTGCCAGTAGTATACAGGGAGGGGGGACCGGGGAGCTGTTTTTT
CASSIQGGGTGELFF
>TRBJ1-4|.|.|TRBV7-9
TGTGCCAGCAGCTCAGTGGCCTCTAATGAAAAACTGTTTTTT
CASSSVASNEKLFF
>TRBJ2-5|TRBD2|.|TRBV7-9
TGTGCCAGCCGCAGACTAGCGGGGGGGACCCAGCAAGAGACCCAGTACTTC
CASRRLAGGTQQETQYF
>TRBJ1-5|.|.|TRBV29-1
TGCAGCGTTCTGATCGGGGGTTGGCAGCATTTT
CSVLIGGWQHF
>TRBJ2-1|.|.|TRBV5-6
TGTGCCAGCAGCTTGGCGCTGGCCTACAATGAGCAGTTCTTC
CASSLALAYNEQFF
>TRBJ2-2|.|.|TRBV27
TGTGCCAGCAGTAATAGTGGGGGGGGCGGTCCCGGGGAGCTGTTTTTT
CASSNSGGGGPGELFF
>TRBJ1-2|.|.|TRBV14
TGTGCCAGCAGCCCCGTTACAGGCTCTAACTATGGCTACACCTTC
CASSPVTGSNYGYTF
>TRBJ1-6|.|.|TRBV5-4
TGTGCCAGCAGCTTACCGGGGACACCCCTCCACTTT
CASSLPGTPLHF
>TRBJ1-1|.|.|TRBV7-6
TGTGCCAGCAGCTTAGATCTCACTGAAGCTTTCTTT
CASSLDLTEAFF
>TRBJ2-7|.|.|TRBV19
TGTGCCAGTAGTATGGACTTTTCCCCCTACGAGCAGTACTTC
CASSMDFSPYEQYF
>TRBJ2-3|.|.|TRBV19
TGTGCCAGTAGTATTACTGGCGGGCCAGGAACAGATACGCAGTATTTT
CASSITGGPGTDTQYF
>TRBJ2-7|TRBD1|.|TRBV4-1
TGCGCCAGCAGCCGCCCCCTAGGACAGGGGGCCTACGAGCAGTACTTC
CASSRPLGQGAYEQYF
>TRBJ2-7|.|.|TRBV11-2
TGTGCCAGCAGCTTAGAGCTAGGGGTTTATTACGAGCAGTACTTC
CASSLELGVYYEQYF
>TRBJ2-7|TRBD2|.|TRBV7-4
TGTGCCAGCAGCTTATTACGGGGGGGTAACGAGCAGTACTTC
CASSLLRGGNEQYF